The present T cell receptor (beta chain) was sequenced within a study of beta chain features in type 1 diabetes. Germline loops: CDR1 MNHEY, CDR2 SVGAGI. V gave up 4 bases and J gave up 10 bases; unmatched junction bases: 16. The CDR3 runs to 16 residues. Since all of the isolated RNA was reverse transcribed, expressed TCRB transcripts were what got sequenced. Sequencing of naive, central memory and regulatory T cell samples gave an average of approximately 3.8 million reads. Measured with immunoSEQ multiplex PCR; TCRdb has only the in-frame clones, and not every one. The table has approximately 140,000 clones, 48% seen once. Study-wide points: Reduced insertions and increased deletions marked VDJ junctions in type 1 diabetes patients. TCRB rearrangement may or may not be influenced by HLA type; here this remained unresolved. Cells with high TCR expression could be over-represented by cDNA sequencing.

In regard to this clone: Its matching antigen is unknown.

The chain combines TRBV6-5 with TRBJ2-3; 8 bases map to TRBD2. The specimen was Tregs from blood. This TCR came from a man between 18 and 35 years old in good health. The CDR3 region is CASSLGGAAGERAQYF. The DNA for the CDR3 is TGTGCCAGCAGTTTGGGCGGGGCAGCGGGAGAAAGGGCGCAGTATTTT.